What follows are 18 T cell receptor beta chains derived from one specimen sequenced in a study of cytomegalovirus exposure and HLA in healthy donors. PCR used 60 Vbeta primers and 13 Jbeta primers. Clones were read by immunoSEQ multiplex PCR, and TCRdb kept only the in-frame ones, dropping some. The table has 90,000 to 120,000 clones, more than 70% seen once. The sequenced sample consisted of PBMCs. These receptors were collected from a man younger than 40 in good health and CMV-seronegative.

This chain links TRBV5-8 with TRBJ2-7; D might be TRBD1 (5 bases). The CDR3 contains 13 residues. V lost 0 bases and J lost 1, with 5 bases in between. The germline V gene has CDR1 SGHTS and CDR2 YDEGEE. The CDR3 nucleotides read TGTGCCAGCAGCTTGGACAGGTCCTACGAGCAGTACTTC. Translating gives CASSLDRSYEQYF.

CDR3 nucleotide sequence: TGCGCCAGCACCCCGACTAGCGGGAAGGATACGCAGTATTTT. Translation gives CASTPTSGKDTQYF. The V call is TRBV5-1, the J call TRBJ2-3; 11 bases line up with TRBD2. Per the germline V gene, CDR1 is SGHRS and CDR2 is YFSETQ. Trimming at V came to 6 bases and at J to 6 bases, leaving 6 bases not matched to a gene. The CDR3 contains 14 residues. The full variable domain, its missing parts supplied by reference TRBV5-1 and TRBJ2-3, is KAGVTQTPRYLIKTRGQQVTLSCSPISGHRSVSWYQQTPGQGLQFLFEYFSETQRNKGNFPGRFSGRQFSNSRSEMNVSTLELGDSALYLCASTPTSGKDTQYFGPGTRLTVL.

This clone has more than one count but fewer than ten. The V and J genes are TRBV9 and TRBJ2-6; D gene ambiguous. This CDR3 is built from 15 residues. The V gene lost 3 bases and the J gene lost 1 base, with 8 bases spanning the gap. Per the germline V gene, CDR1 is SGDLS and CDR2 is YYNGEE. The CDR3 DNA follows: TGTGCCAGCAGCGATGAGGAGTCTGGGGCCAACGTCCTGACTTTC. Translating gives CASSDEESGANVLTF. The variable domain in full, with the rest retrieved from reference TRBV9 and TRBJ2-6, is DSGVTQTPKHLITATGQRVTLRCSPRSGDLSVYWYQQSLDQGLQFLIQYYNGEERAKGNILERFSAQQFPDLHSELNLSSLELGDSALYFCASSDEESGANVLTFGAGSRLTVL.

The J gene is TRBJ1-6, the V gene TRBV9, with D perhaps TRBD1 (5 bases). The CDR3 has 15 residues. CDR1 and CDR2 (germline): SGDLS, YYNGEE. V gave up 0 bases and J gave up 8 bases, with 12 bases separating them. CDR3 nucleotides: TGTGCCAGCAGCGTAGAGTGGGCGGGGGATTCACCCCTCCACTTT. This encodes CASSVEWAGDSPLHF.

This clone was recorded once. V usage is TRBV2 and J usage is TRBJ1-3; D is possibly TRBD1 (6 bases). V lost 5 bases and J 3 bases, leaving 17 bases between the germline ends. This CDR3 region has 16 residues. Looked up from germline, CDR1 is SNHLY and CDR2 is FYNNEI. This CDR3 is CASSTNRVGVGNTIYF. The CDR3, as DNA: TGTGCCAGCAGTACTAACAGGGTTGGAGTTGGAAACACCATATATTTT.

This clone was seen only once. The chain couples TRBV14 to TRBJ2-3, with D hard to call. Germline V gene sequence: CDR1 SGHDN, CDR2 FVKESK. V dropped 0 bases and J dropped 2 bases, with 18 bases sitting between them. The CDR3 contains 18 residues. The CDR3 bases are TGTGCCAGCAGCCAAGATCCGGAGAGGCCAAGAGACACAGATACGCAGTATTTT. Translated, it gives CASSQDPERPRDTDTQYF.

V and J are TRBV5-4 and TRBJ2-7; 7 nucleotides align to TRBD2. Germline assignment: CDR1 SGHNT and CDR2 YYREEE (reference sequence). The CDR3 has 16 amino acids. Losses at the gene ends were 2 bases for V and 2 bases for J; bases not matched to a gene: 10. The CDR3 sequence: CASSFQREGPPYEQYF. The CDR3 bases are TGTGCCAGCAGCTTCCAAAGGGAGGGGCCCCCCTACGAGCAGTACTTC.

This clone was seen a few times. This rearrangement joins TRBV6-1 to TRBJ1-1; D is ambiguous. Germline values: CDR1 MNHNS, CDR2 SASEGT. CDR3 length equals 14 residues. Trimming stripped 0 bases from V and 5 bases from J, with 10 bases between. The CDR3 sequence is CASSEAPPTTEAFF. The CDR3 DNA reads as TGTGCCAGCAGTGAAGCGCCGCCGACTACTGAAGCTTTCTTT.

The rearrangement joins TRBV5-1 to TRBJ2-7; 10 nucleotides align to TRBD1. CDR1 and CDR2 (germline): SGHRS, YFSETQ. The CDR3 extends over 17 amino acids. With V trimmed by 0 bases and J by 6 bases, 12 bases remained unmatched. The CDR3 spells CASSLEGDRGLRTEQYF. The CDR3 bases are TGCGCCAGCAGCTTGGAAGGGGACAGGGGTTTGAGAACCGAGCAGTACTTC.

Here the CDR3 DNA reads TGTGCCAGCAGCTTAGATGTCGCGGGCCGGGATACGCAGTATTTT. Its translation: CASSLDVAGRDTQYF. The rearrangement links TRBV7-8 to TRBJ2-3; weak D call: TRBD2 (5 bases). Trimming took off 1 base at V and 6 bases at J, with 14 bases between the two ends. Germline-derived CDR1 and CDR2 are SGHVS and FQNEAQ. The CDR3 is made up of 15 amino acids.

CDR3 protein: CASSSSGGDTDTQYF. Here the CDR3 DNA reads TGCGCCAGCAGCTCTAGCGGGGGGGACACCGATACGCAGTATTTT. V usage is TRBV5-1 and J usage is TRBJ2-3, with 12 nucleotides matching TRBD2. This CDR3 region has 15 residues. Germline V CDR1 and CDR2: SGHRS, YFSETQ. Losses at the gene ends were 3 bases for V and 6 bases for J; bases not matched to a gene: 5.

The rearrangement links TRBV19 to TRBJ2-6; D ambiguous. V lost 4 bases to trimming and J lost 0 bases, with 10 bases between them. Germline values: CDR1 LNHDA, CDR2 SQIVND (reference sequence). This CDR3 comprises 16 residues. The CDR3 DNA reads as TGTGCCAGTAGTAAAGAAGCAAACTCTGGGGCCAACGTCCTGACTTTC. Its translation: CASSKEANSGANVLTF.

The V call is TRBV5-1, the J call TRBJ2-3; 7 positions match TRBD1. V was clipped by 0 bases and J by 3 bases; unmatched bases: 1. This CDR3 comprises 14 residues. Germline V CDR1 and CDR2: SGHRS, YFSETQ. The CDR3 here is CASSLGTGTDTQYF. DNA of the CDR3: TGCGCCAGCAGCTTGGGGACAGGTACAGATACGCAGTATTTT.

This chain uses TRBV28 with TRBJ2-5; D is possibly TRBD1 (6 bases). CDR3 length: 16 amino acids. V lost 5 bases to trimming and J lost 1 base, with 17 bases between them. Germline CDR1 MDHEN, CDR2 SYDVKM. CDR3 sequence (DNA): TGTGCCAGCAGTCCTCCTGCCGGACAGACCCAAGAGACCCAGTACTTC. It yields the protein CASSPPAGQTQETQYF.

V and J are TRBV13 and TRBJ2-3, with a possible D match to TRBD2 (7 bases). The CDR3 length is 15 residues. CDR1 and CDR2 from the germline V gene are PRHDT and FYEKMQ (reference sequence). With 5 bases removed from V and 2 bases from J, the gap between germline ends came to 14 bases. The CDR3 here is CASSPGGPTTDTQYF. CDR3 bases: TGTGCCAGCAGCCCCGGGGGGCCTACCACAGATACGCAGTATTTT.

V usage is TRBV7-3 and J usage is TRBJ1-1; TRBD1 might be the D (6 bases). The CDR3 extends over 15 amino acids. Germline V CDR1 and CDR2: SGHTA, FQGTGA. The V end lost 4 bases, the J end lost 4 bases, and 16 bases lay between the germline ends. CDR3 loop: CASSSTGTRGTEAFF. Here the CDR3 DNA reads TGTGCCAGCAGCTCGACCGGGACACGGGGCACTGAAGCTTTCTTT. Full variable domain (rest looked up from reference TRBV7-3 and TRBJ1-1): GAGVSQTPSNKVTEKGKYVELRCDPISGHTALYWYRQSLGQGPEFLIYFQGTGAADDSGLPNDRFFAVRPEGSVSTLKIQRTERGDSAVYLCASSSTGTRGTEAFFGQGTRLTVV.

This clone appeared once. The chain combines TRBV11-2 with TRBJ1-1; 10 bases agree with TRBD1. This CDR3 has 17 residues. The junction had 7 bases not matched to a gene; V was cut back by 1 base and J by 2 bases. Germline loops: CDR1 SGHAT, CDR2 FQNNGV. CDR3 in DNA: TGTGCCAGCAGCTTAGGAAGACAGGGGGCGCATAACACTGAAGCTTTCTTT. Encoded protein: CASSLGRQGAHNTEAFF.

Written as DNA, the CDR3 is TGCGCCAGCAGCTTGGCGGGGACAGGGGACGAGACCCAGTACTTC. This encodes CASSLAGTGDETQYF. V gene TRBV5-1 combines with J gene TRBJ2-5, with 10 bases fitting TRBD1. The CDR3 is 15 residues long. With V trimmed by 0 bases and J by 5 bases, 4 bases remained unmatched. The germline V gene encodes CDR1 SGHRS and CDR2 YFSETQ.